The 30 T cell receptor beta chains in this list originate from one sample, sequenced in a study of blood T cell repertoires in COVID-19. Only in-frame clones appear in the TCRdb table, and some are missing; sequencing was by immunoSEQ multiplex PCR. The sample contains some 290,000 clones, 86% of which appear only once. The sequencing input was peripheral blood. The receptors here all came from a man younger than 30 with active or convalescent COVID-19.

The V gene is TRBV6-5, the J gene TRBJ2-3, with a possible D match to TRBD2 (5 bases). The germline V gene encodes CDR1 MNHEY and CDR2 SVGAGI. CDR3 size: 12 residues. Trimming took off 7 bases at V and 5 bases at J, with 10 bases between the two ends. CDR3 sequence reads: CASTLRGDTQYF. CDR3 sequence (DNA): TGTGCCAGCACGCTTCGGGGAGATACGCAGTATTTT.

V and J are TRBV7-6 and TRBJ2-1; D is unclear. V was pared by 4 bases and J by 6 bases, with 10 bases between. Germline V lookup: CDR1 SGHVS, CDR2 FNYEAQ. The CDR3 has 13 residues. The CDR3 nucleotides are TGTGCCAGCAGCTCCCGACTTCCCAATGAGCAGTTCTTC. Its translation: CASSSRLPNEQFF. The full variable domain, its missing parts supplied by reference TRBV7-6 and TRBJ2-1, is GAGVSQSPRYKVTKRGQDVALRCDPISGHVSLYWYRQALGQGPEFLTYFNYEAQQDKSGLPNDRFSAERPEGSISTLTIQRTEQRDSAMYRCASSSRLPNEQFFGPGTRLTVL.

The chain links TRBV7-2 to TRBJ1-5; a weak D match, TRBD1 (5 bases). Germline V gene lookup returns CDR1 SGHTA and CDR2 FQGNSA. The CDR3 consists of 15 residues. V lost 3 bases and J lost 1, with 10 bases in between. CDR3 sequence (DNA): TGTGCCAGCAGCTTCCAGGGTAGGAGCAATCAGCCCCAGCATTTT. This codes for CASSFQGRSNQPQHF.

The gene calls are TRBV5-1 and TRBJ2-6; 11 bases line up with TRBD1. J lost 9 bases, V lost 2 bases, and 7 bases had no gene match. CDR1 is SGHRS, CDR2 YFSETQ, per germline. The CDR3 consists of 16 residues. CDR3 coding DNA: TGCGCCAGCAGCTTAGAAGGGACAGGGGGGTACAACGTCCTGACTTTC. It translates to CASSLEGTGGYNVLTF. Full variable domain (outside the CDR3, taken from reference TRBV5-1 and TRBJ2-6): KAGVTQTPRYLIKTRGQQVTLSCSPISGHRSVSWYQQTPGQGLQFLFEYFSETQRNKGNFPGRFSGRQFSNSRSEMNVSTLELGDSALYLCASSLEGTGGYNVLTFGAGSRLTVL.

The chain couples TRBV7-2 to TRBJ2-7; TRBD2 matches 14 bases. Germline loops: CDR1 SGHTA, CDR2 FQGNSA. This CDR3 contains 18 residues. V was pared by 2 bases and J by 2 bases, with 8 bases of the junction left unmatched. The CDR3 sequence: CASSLNPPGLAGAYEQYF. The CDR3 nucleotides read TGTGCCAGCAGCTTAAACCCACCGGGACTAGCGGGAGCCTACGAGCAGTACTTC.

This clone was seen just once. The chain employs TRBV10-3 and TRBJ1-4; D is unclear. The length of the CDR3 is 14 residues. CDR1 ENHRY and CDR2 SYGVKD come from the germline V gene. Between the trimmed V and J ends, which lost 4 bases and 7 bases, there was a span of 13 bases. The CDR3 loop reads CAISVTEGGEKLFF. The DNA for the CDR3 is TGTGCCATCAGTGTTACGGAGGGAGGTGAAAAACTGTTTTTT.

V gene TRBV24-1 combines with J gene TRBJ2-1, with D unresolved. CDR1 and CDR2 (germline): KGHDR, SFDVKD. Deletions cut 3 bases from V and 8 bases from J, with 10 bases between. This CDR3 region has 13 residues. Here the CDR3 reads CATSDGAWDEQFF. CDR3 nucleotides: TGTGCCACCAGTGATGGAGCCTGGGATGAGCAGTTCTTC.

This clone came up once. The rearrangement uses TRBV6-2 or TRBV6-3 and TRBJ2-7, with 10 bases matching TRBD2. The germline CDR1 and CDR2 sequences are MNHEY and SVGEGT. The CDR3 has 14 residues. The trim removed 5 bases at V and 3 bases at J, leaving 4 bases unmatched. The CDR3 region is CASSPGLAIYEQYF. Here the CDR3 DNA reads TGTGCCAGCAGTCCGGGACTAGCGATCTACGAGCAGTACTTC.

This rearrangement joins TRBV28 to TRBJ2-3; 7 bases fit TRBD2. The length of the CDR3 is 14 residues. V gave up 4 bases and J gave up 2 bases; unmatched junction bases: 3. CDR1 is MDHEN, CDR2 SYDVKM, per germline. CDR3 sequence: CASSWGGPTDTQYF. The DNA for the CDR3 is TGTGCCAGCAGTTGGGGGGGACCCACAGATACGCAGTATTTT.

A remark on this clone: Since a much larger clone is just one base distant, this may be a read error. The V gene is TRBV7-3, the J gene TRBJ2-5; 7 positions agree with TRBD1. Trimming cost V 3 bases and J 3 bases; bases outside gene matches: 1. This CDR3 has 13 amino acids. Germline assignment: CDR1 SGHTA and CDR2 FQGTGA. CDR3 bases: TGTGCCAGCAGCTTGACAGGGAAAGAGACCCAGTACTTC. As protein: CASSLTGKETQYF. Supplemented by reference TRBV7-3 and TRBJ2-5, the full variable domain reads GAGVSQTPSNKVTEKGKYVELRCDPISGHTALYWYRQSLGQGPEFLIYFQGTGAADDSGLPNDRFFAVRPEGSVSTLKIQRTERGDSAVYLCASSLTGKETQYFGPGTRLLVL.

The V and J genes are TRBV25-1 and TRBJ1-6; D call uncertain. V lost 7 bases, J lost 0 bases, and 4 bases lay in between. The CDR3 is 13 amino acids. Looked up from germline, CDR1 is MGHDK and CDR2 is SYGVNS. DNA for the CDR3: TGTGCCAGCATCGGCTCCTATAATTCACCCCTCCACTTT. Translating gives CASIGSYNSPLHF.

This clone has only one observation. The chain carries TRBV12-3 or TRBV12-4 and TRBJ2-1, with D possibly matching TRBD2 (6 bases). CDR3 length equals 13 residues. The ends were cut back, 4 bases at V and 3 bases at J, with 7 bases in the middle. The CDR3: CASSSGLYNEQFF. For the CDR3, the DNA is TGTGCCAGCAGTTCGGGACTCTACAATGAGCAGTTCTTC.

The chain carries TRBV30 and TRBJ2-1; D perhaps matches TRBD2 (5 bases). CDR3 size: 13 residues. Trimming removed 2 bases at V and 2 bases at J, with 7 bases between. The germline CDR1 and CDR2 sequences are GTSNPN and SVGIG (reference sequence). The CDR3 region has the DNA TGTGCCTGGAGTCCCGGGGCCTACAATGAGCAGTTCTTC. Its translation: CAWSPGAYNEQFF.

Remarks on this clone: The sample contains more than one DNA sequence encoding this CDR3. The chain has TRBV5-1 and TRBJ2-2; D is possibly TRBD1 (5 bases). CDR1 is SGHRS, CDR2 YFSETQ, per germline. Trimming pared 0 bases from V and 4 bases from J, leaving 7 bases between. The length of the CDR3 is 14 residues. The CDR3 is CASSLEGATGELFF. The CDR3 DNA sequence: TGCGCCAGCAGCTTGGAAGGGGCCACCGGGGAGCTGTTTTTT.

The V gene is TRBV29-1, the J gene TRBJ1-1; 9 bases are shared with TRBD1. V shed 7 bases, J shed 6 bases, and the junction held 9 bases outside the gene matches. Germline V CDR1 and CDR2: SQVTM, ANQGSEA. The CDR3 consists of 13 residues. The chain's CDR3 is CSAQDRGFAEAFF. The CDR3 nucleotides are TGCAGCGCACAGGACAGGGGTTTCGCTGAAGCTTTCTTT.

This chain links TRBV7-3 with TRBJ2-4; D may be TRBD1 (6 bases). The V end was cut by 2 bases, the J end by 8 bases, with 7 bases between. Looked up from germline, CDR1 is SGHTA and CDR2 is FQGTGA. CDR3 size: 12 residues. The CDR3 DNA sequence: TGTGCCAGCAGCTTAGAGGGGGACATTCAGTACTTC. This translates into CASSLEGDIQYF.

This clone has only a few counts. The chain couples TRBV7-6 to TRBJ2-2; perhaps TRBD2 as D (6 bases). CDR1 and CDR2 (germline): SGHVS, FNYEAQ. The V and J ends lost 5 bases and 7 bases respectively, with 8 bases between them. The CDR3 is 12 amino acids. The CDR3 is CASSPGSGELFF. The CDR3 DNA reads TGTGCCAGCAGCCCCGGGAGCGGGGAGCTGTTTTTT.

This chain joins TRBV10-1 and TRBJ2-1, with 8 bases identical to TRBD2. V shed 3 bases and J 0 bases; nucleotides not matched to a gene: 4. CDR3 length: 16 amino acids. From germline, CDR1 is WNHNN and CDR2 SYGVQD (reference sequence). Here the CDR3 reads CASSEAGALSYNEQFF. DNA of the CDR3: TGCGCCAGCAGTGAAGCGGGGGCTCTCTCCTACAATGAGCAGTTCTTC.

The rearrangement links TRBV2 to TRBJ1-1, with D possibly matching TRBD1 (5 bases). Germline-derived CDR1 and CDR2 are SNHLY and FYNNEI. This CDR3 region has 13 residues. Trimming took 2 bases from V and 7 from J, leaving 11 bases between them. CDR3 nucleotide sequence: TGTGCCAGCAGTGAATCGGGCAGGGTTGAAGCTTTCTTT. Protein sequence: CASSESGRVEAFF.

J is TRBJ1-1 and V is TRBV6-5; 8 bases align to TRBD1. The length of the CDR3 is 13 residues. Trimming took 6 bases from V and 9 from J; bases not matched to a gene: 9. Per the germline V gene, CDR1 is MNHEY and CDR2 is SVGAGI. CDR3: CASRLGQAGKAFF. DNA for the CDR3: TGTGCCAGCAGGTTGGGACAGGCGGGTAAAGCTTTCTTT.

The rearrangement links TRBV24-1 to TRBJ1-2; 10 positions match TRBD1. Germline V gene data show CDR1 as KGHDR and CDR2 as SFDVKD. This CDR3 spans 15 amino acids. The V segment lost 9 bases and the J segment 6 bases; nucleotides outside the gene matches: 12. The DNA for the CDR3 is TGTGCCACCCGGTCTACCGGGACAGGGGTCGATGGCTACACCTTC. Translation gives CATRSTGTGVDGYTF.

This clone came up once. V and J are TRBV10-1 and TRBJ2-1; D possibly corresponds to TRBD1 (6 bases). Germline CDR1 is WNHNN and CDR2 is SYGVQD (reference sequence). This CDR3 comprises 12 residues. V lost 10 bases, J lost 11 bases, and 18 bases lay in between. The CDR3 DNA sequence: TGCGCCACCGTTTCCCGGGACAACCAGCAGTTCTTC. This codes for CATVSRDNQQFF.

V gene TRBV4-1 combines with J gene TRBJ2-7; 9 nucleotides align to TRBD1. With V trimmed by 1 base and J by 5 bases, 6 bases remained unmatched. This CDR3 has 15 amino acids. Germline V gene data show CDR1 as MGHRA and CDR2 as YSYEKL. CDR3 nucleotides: TGCGCCAGCAGCCAAGGGGACAGGGAGCATGACGAGCAGTACTTC. Its translation: CASSQGDREHDEQYF.

The V and J genes are TRBV19 and TRBJ2-7, with D possibly matching TRBD2 (6 bases). Germline V lookup: CDR1 LNHDA, CDR2 SQIVND (reference sequence). The CDR3 loop spans 13 amino acids. V lost 5 bases, J lost 7 bases, and 15 bases lay in between. This chain's CDR3 is CASSLRGFGEQYF. The CDR3 DNA is TGTGCCAGTAGTCTACGGGGGTTCGGGGAGCAGTACTTC.

In its sample, this clone was seen once. The rearrangement joins TRBV14 to TRBJ1-1; D possibly corresponds to TRBD1 (6 bases). This CDR3 region has 13 residues. Trimming removed 1 base from V and 8 bases from J, with 11 bases in between. The germline gives CDR1 SGHDN, CDR2 FVKESK. CDR3 nucleotide sequence: TGTGCCAGCAGCCAAGCTGGGGGCAGAGAAGCTTTCTTT. It encodes CASSQAGGREAFF.

The J gene is TRBJ2-7, the V gene TRBV5-1; D unresolved. This CDR3 comprises 14 residues. The germline V gene encodes CDR1 SGHRS and CDR2 YFSETQ. With 4 bases removed from V and 0 bases from J, the gap between germline ends came to 11 bases. The CDR3 protein is CASSPDISSYEQYF. The DNA of the CDR3 is TGCGCCAGCAGCCCCGACATATCCTCCTACGAGCAGTACTTC.

The J gene is TRBJ1-5, the V gene TRBV25-1, with 10 bases matching TRBD1. This CDR3 has 14 amino acids. The V and J ends lost 4 bases and 5 bases, in that order; junction bases with no gene match: 2. Germline CDR1 and CDR2: MGHDK and SYGVNS. The CDR3 DNA follows: TGTGCCAGCAGTGCCGGACAGGGGGATCAGCCCCAGCATTTT. It encodes CASSAGQGDQPQHF.

The rearrangement links TRBV28 to TRBJ2-7, with D perhaps matching TRBD1 (5 bases). This CDR3 comprises 14 residues. V lost 5 bases to trimming and J lost 2 bases, with 13 bases between them. CDR1 MDHEN and CDR2 SYDVKM come from the germline V gene. CDR3: CASSTAGPAYEQYF. The CDR3 DNA follows: TGTGCCAGCAGTACGGCAGGGCCCGCCTACGAGCAGTACTTC.

The genes are TRBV3-1 (or the pseudogene TRBV3-2) and TRBJ2-1; D is possibly TRBD2 (6 bases). With 4 bases removed from V and 0 bases from J, the gap between germline ends came to 16 bases. Germline values: CDR1 LGHDT, CDR2 YNNKEL (reference sequence). This CDR3 has 17 residues. The chain's CDR3 is CASSRKLAGHSYNEQFF. The CDR3 nucleotides read TGTGCCAGCAGCCGGAAGTTGGCGGGGCACTCCTACAATGAGCAGTTCTTC.

J is TRBJ2-5 and V is TRBV2, with a tentative D call TRBD1 (5 bases). This CDR3 contains 12 residues. The germline V and J ends were trimmed by 7 bases and 3 bases, with 9 bases remaining between them. Germline V gene data show CDR1 as SNHLY and CDR2 as FYNNEI. Here the CDR3 DNA reads TGTGCCAGCACTGGGGCGGAAGAGACCCAGTACTTC. It codes for CASTGAEETQYF.